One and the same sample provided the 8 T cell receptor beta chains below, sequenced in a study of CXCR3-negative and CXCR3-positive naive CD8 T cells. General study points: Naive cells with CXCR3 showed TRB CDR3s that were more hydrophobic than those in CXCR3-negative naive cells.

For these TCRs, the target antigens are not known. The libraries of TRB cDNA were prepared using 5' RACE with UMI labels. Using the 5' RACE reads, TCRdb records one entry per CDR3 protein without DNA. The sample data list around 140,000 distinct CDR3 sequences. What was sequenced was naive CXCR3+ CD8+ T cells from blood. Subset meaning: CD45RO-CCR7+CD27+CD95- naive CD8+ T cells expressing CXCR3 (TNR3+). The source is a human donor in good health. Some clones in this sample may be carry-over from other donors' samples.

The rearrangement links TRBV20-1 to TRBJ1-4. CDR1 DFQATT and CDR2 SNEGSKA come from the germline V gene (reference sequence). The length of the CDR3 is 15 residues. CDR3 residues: CSAKEGPATNEKLFF.

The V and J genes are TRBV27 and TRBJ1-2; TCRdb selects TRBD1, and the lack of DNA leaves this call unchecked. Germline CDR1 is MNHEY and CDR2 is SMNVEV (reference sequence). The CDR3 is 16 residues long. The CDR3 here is CASSSALDSLRTGYTF.

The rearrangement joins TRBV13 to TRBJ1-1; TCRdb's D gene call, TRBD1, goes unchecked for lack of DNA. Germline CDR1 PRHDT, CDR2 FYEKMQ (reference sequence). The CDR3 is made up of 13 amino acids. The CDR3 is CASSLSGSIEAFF. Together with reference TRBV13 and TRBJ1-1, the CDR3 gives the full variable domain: AAGVIQSPRHLIKEKRETATLKCYPIPRHDTVYWYQQGPGQDPQFLISFYEKMQSDKGSIPDRFSAQQFSDYHSELNMSSLELGDSALYFCASSLSGSIEAFFGQGTRLTVV.

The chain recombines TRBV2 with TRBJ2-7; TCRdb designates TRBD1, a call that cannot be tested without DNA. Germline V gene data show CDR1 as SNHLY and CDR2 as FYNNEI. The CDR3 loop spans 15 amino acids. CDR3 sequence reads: CASSAFGTGEDEQYF.

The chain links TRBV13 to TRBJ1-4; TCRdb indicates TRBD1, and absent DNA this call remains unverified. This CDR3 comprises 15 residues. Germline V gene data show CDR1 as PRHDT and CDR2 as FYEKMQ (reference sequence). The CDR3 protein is CASSSDRGRIEKLFF.

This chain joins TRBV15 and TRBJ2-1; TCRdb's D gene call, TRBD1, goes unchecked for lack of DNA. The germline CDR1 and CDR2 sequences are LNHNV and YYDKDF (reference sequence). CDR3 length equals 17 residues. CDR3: CATSRDQIPPLYNEQFF.

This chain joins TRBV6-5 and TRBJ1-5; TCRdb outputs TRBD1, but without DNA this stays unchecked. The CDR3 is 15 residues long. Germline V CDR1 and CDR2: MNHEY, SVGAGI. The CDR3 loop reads CASSSAGYSNQPQHF.

CDR3: CATSILFGEQYF. This rearrangement joins TRBV15 to TRBJ2-7. Germline loops: CDR1 LNHNV, CDR2 YYDKDF (reference sequence). The CDR3 runs 12 residues. Full variable domain (missing parts from reference TRBV15 and TRBJ2-7): DAMVIQNPRYQVTQFGKPVTLSCSQTLNHNVMYWYQQKSSQAPKLLFHYYDKDFNNEADTPDNFQSRRPNTSFCFLDIRSPGLGDTAMYLCATSILFGEQYFGPGTRLTVT.